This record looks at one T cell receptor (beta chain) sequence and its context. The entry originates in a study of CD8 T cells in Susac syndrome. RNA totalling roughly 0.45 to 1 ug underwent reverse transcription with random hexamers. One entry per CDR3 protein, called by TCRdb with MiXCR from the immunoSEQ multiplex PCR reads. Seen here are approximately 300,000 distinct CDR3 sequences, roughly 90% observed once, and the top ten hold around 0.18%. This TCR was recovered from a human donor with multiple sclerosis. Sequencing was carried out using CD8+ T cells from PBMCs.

The CDR3 nucleotides are TGCGCCAGCAGCCAAGTTTTTGGGGGCGACTACGAGCAGTACTTC. This gives the protein CASSQVFGGDYEQYF. V and J are TRBV4-1 and TRBJ2-7, with D perhaps matching TRBD1 (6 bases). The CDR3 loop spans 15 amino acids. The V gene's germline CDR1 is MGHRA and CDR2 YSYEKL. Trimming pared 1 base from V and 3 bases from J, leaving 13 bases between.